This T cell receptor beta chain was observed in a study of blood T cell repertoires in COVID-19. In its sample, this clone was seen once. In the source study's methods: Amplification of reference gene primers was used by the study to estimate nucleated cell counts. Sequencing used immunoSEQ multiplex PCR; TCRdb keeps in-frame clones, though not all of them. V and J calls and clone size are given by that table; D and trimming were obtained from the DNA. In the table there are 180,000 or so clones, about 83% of which are singletons. Enrollees, about 18 to 100 years old, lived in approximately 25 US areas. Assignment of participants to cohorts was predicated upon participant-reported clinical history. This receptor was obtained from a woman between 50 and 59 years old in a cohort exposed to, infected with or recovered from COVID-19 (not recorded which). The material sequenced was PBMCs or T cells enriched from blood (not recorded which).

The CDR3 loop is CASSRGTGFRDTDTQYF. In nucleotides, the CDR3 is TGTGCCAGCAGCCGCGGGACGGGATTTAGGGACACAGATACGCAGTATTTT. The rearrangement uses TRBV7-3 and TRBJ2-3; D is possibly TRBD2 (6 bases). Trimming shortened V by 5 bases and J by 2 bases, and 20 bases separated the two germline ends. The CDR3 has 17 amino acids. Germline CDR1 SGHTA, CDR2 FQGTGA.